One sample yielded the 8 T cell receptor beta chains listed below, sequenced in a study of cytomegalovirus exposure and HLA in healthy donors. PCR amplification relied on 60 Vbeta primers (plus 13 Jbeta primers). The data were produced by immunoSEQ multiplex PCR, yet TCRdb's version contains in-frame clones alone and is incomplete. The sample has more than 85,000 clones; 77% are singletons. Sequenced material: PBMCs. The receptor set was obtained from a male donor in good health and CMV-seropositive.

This rearrangement joins TRBV14 to TRBJ2-5; 7 positions match TRBD1. The CDR3 has 16 residues. The ends lost 5 bases at V and 5 bases at J; junction bases unmatched: 14. Germline V lookup: CDR1 SGHDN, CDR2 FVKESK. CDR3 sequence: CASSWGSTGKGETQYF. For the CDR3, the DNA is TGTGCCAGCAGCTGGGGGTCGACAGGGAAGGGGGAGACCCAGTACTTC. Supplemented by reference TRBV14 and TRBJ2-5, the full variable domain reads EAGVTQFPSHSVIEKGQTVTLRCDPISGHDNLYWYRRVMGKEIKFLLHFVKESKQDESGMPNNRFLAERTGGTYSTLKVQPAELEDSGVYFCASSWGSTGKGETQYFGPGTRLLVL.

This clone came up once. The J gene is TRBJ2-7, the V gene TRBV4-1; TRBD2 agrees at 9 bases. This CDR3 spans 17 amino acids. Germline values: CDR1 MGHRA, CDR2 YSYEKL. With V trimmed by 4 bases and J by 6 bases, 16 bases remained unmatched. The CDR3 sequence is CASSRNLDAGGPGEQYF. The DNA of the CDR3 is TGCGCCAGCAGCCGAAACCTGGACGCGGGAGGGCCGGGCGAGCAGTACTTC.

This chain uses TRBV7-6 with TRBJ2-1, with 11 bases fitting TRBD2. CDR1 is SGHVS and CDR2 is FNYEAQ in the germline V gene. The J segment lost 5 bases and the V segment lost 1 base, leaving 19 bases of the junction unmatched. The CDR3 consists of 21 residues. This chain's CDR3 is CASSLEREGGLTSGMDNEQFF. The CDR3 bases are TGTGCCAGCAGCTTAGAGAGGGAGGGGGGATTGACTAGCGGGATGGACAATGAGCAGTTCTTC.

The CDR3 bases are TGTGCCAGCAGTTACACCCCCCTACTGAACACCGGGGAGCTGTTTTTT. Its translation is CASSYTPLLNTGELFF. The rearrangement joins TRBV6-5 to TRBJ2-2; no clear D gene. V was clipped by 2 bases and J by 1 base, with 11 bases between them. CDR3 length: 16 residues. CDR1 is MNHEY and CDR2 is SVGAGI in the germline V gene.

This clone was detected only a few times. The genes are TRBV6-1 and TRBJ2-3, with TRBD2 identical over 8 bases. The CDR3 spans 15 residues. The germline V gene has CDR1 MNHNS and CDR2 SASEGT. J was trimmed by 0 bases and V by 9 bases; bases with no gene match: 8. The CDR3 region is CASEDRTSSTDTQYF. For the CDR3, the DNA is TGTGCCAGTGAGGACCGGACTAGCAGCACAGATACGCAGTATTTT.

This sequence joins TRBV10-3 and TRBJ2-3, with TRBD2 matching 9 bases. The junction had 14 bases not matched to a gene; V was cut back by 8 bases and J by 5 bases. From germline, CDR1 is ENHRY and CDR2 SYGVKD. There are 16 residues in the CDR3. CDR3 in amino acids: CAIGASGNVLQDTQYF. In nucleotides, the CDR3 is TGTGCCATCGGGGCTAGCGGGAATGTACTACAAGATACGCAGTATTTT.

V is TRBV21-1 and J is TRBJ1-1; the D call in the table, TRBD1, was not verified against the DNA. TRBV21-1 is listed as a pseudogene. This CDR3 has 16 residues. This CDR3 is CASSKEVQGKGTEAFF. The CDR3 coding sequence is TGTGCCAGCAGCAAAGAGGTACAGGGGAAAGGAACTGAAGCTTTCTTT.

The chain employs TRBV6-4 and TRBJ2-2; 7 positions agree with TRBD1. The CDR3 spans 15 residues. V dropped 4 bases and J dropped 3; count of bases not matched to a gene: 5. Germline CDR1 and CDR2: MRHNA and SNTAGT. The CDR3 reads CASSVNQGDTGELFF. CDR3 bases: TGTGCCAGCAGTGTCAATCAGGGGGACACCGGGGAGCTGTTTTTT.